This T cell receptor beta chain was captured in a study of T cell changes during pregnancy in multiple sclerosis (dated by TCRdb to the late 2010s). Notes on the research overall: Changes in the T cell repertoire over the course of pregnancy were examined in this study in women with multiple sclerosis.

The CDR3, from cysteine to phenylalanine, totals 17 residues. Only CDR3 DNA remains: 51 bases, in frame from the first base. V lost 6 bases and J lost 2 bases, and the count of bases not matched to a germline gene is 11. The germline V gene (reference sequence) yields SEHNR for CDR1 and FQNEAQ for CDR2. Library preparation was by the immunoSEQ multiplex PCR assay. The table was pulled from immuneACCESS by TCRdb, which kept in-frame rearrangements only. Such tables lose some clones; where checked, under half of the loss comes from unresolved V genes, and the rest has no known cause. The sample records about 44,000 clones, nearly 95% of which are singletons. The top ten constitute 0.45% to 0.55% of the sample. As concerns this clone: What antigen it recognizes has not been identified. It has no much larger one-base neighbor in the sample; base qualities were not kept.

This TCR derives from a female donor with multiple sclerosis, enrolled in a pregnancy study. The starting material was CD4+ T cells from peripheral blood mononuclear cells, obtained in the first trimester of pregnancy. The sequence links TRBV7-9 to TRBJ1-4; TRBD1 aligns with 8 central bases. The nucleotide sequence is given as TGTGCCAGCAGATCGGACAGGGTCAGTTCCACTAATGAAAAACTGTTTTTT. It specifies CASRSDRVSSTNEKLFF.